This T cell receptor beta chain was sequenced during a study of monozygotic twins with inflammatory bowel disease. Study-level results: By inverse Simpson index, TCRbeta diversity was lower in IBD patients than in healthy co-twins. Among T cells, the various subtypes were not distinguishable.

Using the 5' RACE reads, TCRdb records one entry per CDR3 protein without DNA. There are 200,000 to 250,000 distinct CDR3 sequences in the sample, with around 1.5% held by the top ten. Isolation of total RNA was performed on whole blood, with no prior T cell sorting. Notes on this clonotype: The target antigen is unknown.

Germline CDR1 and CDR2: KGHSH and LQKENI. The CDR3 runs 14 residues. The chain uses TRBV18 and TRBJ1-4; the TRBD1 assignment by TCRdb is unverifiable without DNA. The sequence derives from a human donor with ulcerative colitis or Crohn's disease, or a healthy co-twin of an affected twin (not recorded which). The sequenced sample was blood. CDR3 in amino acids: CASSLRDRDEKLFF.